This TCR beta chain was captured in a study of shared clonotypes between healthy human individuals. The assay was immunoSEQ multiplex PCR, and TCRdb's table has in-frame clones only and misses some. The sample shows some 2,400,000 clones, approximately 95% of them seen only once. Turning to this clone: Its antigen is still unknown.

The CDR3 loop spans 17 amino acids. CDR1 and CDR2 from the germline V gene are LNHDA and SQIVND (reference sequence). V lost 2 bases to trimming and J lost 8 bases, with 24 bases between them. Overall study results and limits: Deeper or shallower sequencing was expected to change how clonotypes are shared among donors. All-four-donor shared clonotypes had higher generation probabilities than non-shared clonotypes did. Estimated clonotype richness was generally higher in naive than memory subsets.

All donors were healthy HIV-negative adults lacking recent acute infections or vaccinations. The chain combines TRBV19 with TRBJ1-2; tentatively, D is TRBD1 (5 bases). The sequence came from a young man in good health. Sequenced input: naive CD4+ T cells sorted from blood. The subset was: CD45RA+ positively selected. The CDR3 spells CASSIRGATGEWNGYTF. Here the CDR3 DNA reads TGTGCCAGTAGTATAAGAGGGGCCACAGGTGAGTGGAACGGCTACACCTTC.